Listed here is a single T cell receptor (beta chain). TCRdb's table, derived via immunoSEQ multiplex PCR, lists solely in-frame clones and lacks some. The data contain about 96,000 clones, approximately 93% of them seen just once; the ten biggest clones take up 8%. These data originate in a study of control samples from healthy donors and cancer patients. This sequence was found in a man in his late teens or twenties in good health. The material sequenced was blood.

CDR3 residues: CASSLARDSDGYTF. Written as DNA, the CDR3 is TGTGCCAGCAGCTTAGCCCGGGACAGTGATGGCTACACCTTC. The rearrangement joins TRBV7-9 to TRBJ1-2; 7 bases match TRBD1. The CDR3 extends over 14 amino acids. The junction had 4 bases not matched to a gene; V was cut back by 0 bases and J by 6 bases. Germline CDR1 is SEHNR and CDR2 is FQNEAQ (reference sequence).